This TCR beta chain was sequenced for a study of graft-versus-host responses after intestinal transplantation. Generated by immunoSEQ multiplex PCR, the TCRdb table keeps only in-frame clones and is missing some. This table holds tens of thousands of clones, about 90% found once. Remarks on this clone: Its target is not known.

This CDR3 region has 14 residues. Losses at the gene ends were 1 base for V and 9 bases for J; bases not matched to a gene: 6. Germline lookup yields CDR1 MGHDK and CDR2 SYGVNS. The sequencing used unstimulated CD8+ T cells sorted from spleen or lymph node cells, collected before intestinal transplant. The chain joins TRBV25-1 to TRBJ2-1; TRBD2 matches at 7 bases. This receptor was taken from a human donor who received an intestinal transplant. CDR3 sequence: CASSESGGDGEQFF. The CDR3 DNA is TGTGCCAGCAGTGAATCTGGGGGGGATGGTGAGCAGTTCTTC.